Included here is one T cell receptor (beta chain) sequence, with context. The antigen is undetermined. The source of the sample is a study of T cell responses to AZD1222 COVID-19 vaccine. Study-wide points: It should be noted that donors were predominantly white British and more often female, and clonal diversity was possibly underestimated. Once two AZD1222 doses were given, Spike-specific TCR breadth and depth went up.

The method was immunoSEQ multiplex PCR; TCRdb's version includes in-frame clones alone and lacks a portion of them. The repertoire holds approximately 130,000 clones, with 91% as singletons. V shed 0 bases and J shed 6 bases, with 9 bases lying between them. Germline V gives CDR1 SGHAT, CDR2 FQNNGV. CDR3 length equals 14 residues. The chain couples TRBV11-2 to TRBJ2-1; D call uncertain. This sequence was found in an adult in good health. The sample consisted of peripheral blood, taken on day 0 of AZD1222 vaccination. This CDR3 is CASSLDPAPNEQFF. CDR3 DNA: TGTGCCAGCAGCTTAGACCCAGCGCCCAATGAGCAGTTCTTC.